Below, one TCR beta chain is given with its context. In the original processing: Amplification of reference gene primers provided the estimated nucleated cell counts. Clones were sequenced by immunoSEQ multiplex PCR, and TCRdb holds only the in-frame ones, with some missing. The V and J calls and clone size are taken from that table; D and trimming were inferred from the DNA. The data show roughly 160,000 clones, 80% seen once. This sample stems from a study of blood T cell repertoires in COVID-19. At the level of the study: Sources were T cells, B-cell-depleted T cells, or PBMCs; the material itself was cDNA or gDNA.

Germline values: CDR1 SGHTA, CDR2 FQGNSA. The CDR3 covers 14 residues. V was shortened by 2 bases and J by 3 bases, with 10 bases between the two germline ends. Sequenced input: PBMCs or T cells enriched from blood (not recorded which). The TCR originated in a woman aged 55-69 years who had recovered from COVID-19. V is TRBV7-2 and J is TRBJ1-1; D may be TRBD1 (5 bases). This CDR3 is CASSLYPGYTEAFF. CDR3 bases: TGTGCCAGCAGCTTATACCCAGGGTACACTGAAGCTTTCTTT.